The subject of this entry is one TCR beta chain. Its target antigen remains unknown. Qualities for individual bases were not recorded, and no much larger clone is one base off. This record belongs to a study of OX40 agonist ivuxolimab in advanced cancers. For the wider study: Ivuxolimab was a fully human IgG2 agonistic monoclonal antibody targeting the costimulatory receptor OX40 (CD134). Of the approximately 53 patients in dose escalation, 19 had hepatocellular carcinoma, around 15 had melanoma, 9 had renal cell carcinoma and 9 had head and neck cancer. The purpose of peripheral TCRbeta sequencing was to test whether ivuxolimab changed TCR sequence diversity and led to clonal T-cell expansion. Patients were allowed to have had prior anti-PD-1, anti-PD-L1 or anti-CTLA-4 therapy, and 30% to 40% of the dose-escalation patients had previously received checkpoint inhibitors. The paper reports the monotherapy dose-escalation portion (N of about 50 patients) of the phase I ivuxolimab trial. A male proportion of almost 85% and a mean age of 60 years, ranging from about 20 to 79, were recorded for the dose-escalation cohort. Partial responses occurred in three dose-escalation patients, of whom one had hepatocellular carcinoma and two had cutaneous melanoma. Intravenous ivuxolimab was administered to patients every 2 weeks at six dose levels: 0.01, 0.1, 0.3, 1.5, 3 and 10 mg/kg.

To sequence the TCRbeta CDR3 region, genomic DNA was isolated from the sorted cells. The immunoSEQ Assay was used for sequencing of TCRbeta CDR3 regions. Held by TCRdb, this immuneACCESS table contains in-frame sequences only and omits some clones. Under half of the omission traces to an unresolved V gene where checked; the cause of the rest is unknown. Counted in this sample were approximately 3,500 clones; 75% to 90% of them appeared once. The leading ten clones occupy approximately 30% of the sample. Beyond this particular receptor, the publication reports: Low levels of normalized T-cell clonal expansion were also seen in some nonresponding patients. Which antigens the clonally expanded peripheral T cells were specific for was not determined. In the 0.1-3.0 mg/kg groups, partial responders were among the patients with the lowest normalized peripheral clonal expansion, particularly in CD8+ T cells. After ivuxolimab, expanded clones were on average more numerous among CD8+ T cells than among CD4+ T cells. At doses of 0.1 to 3.0 mg/kg, clonal expansion of both CD4+ and CD8+ T cells in blood was seen between baseline and week 6.

The CDR3 covers 13 residues, taking in both the cysteine and the phenylalanine. The sequence is cut down to CDR3 DNA, 39 bases in frame from base 1. Trimming at the junction amounts to 5 bases on V and 1 base on J, and the germline ends lie 8 bases apart. CDR1 and CDR2 are drawn from the germline V gene: SGHTA, FQGNSA. Patients with a history of autoimmune disease or receiving systemic immunosuppression were excluded from the trial. In every dose cohort, peripheral blood was drawn for TCR sequencing at baseline, cycle 4 day 1, and cycle 7 day 1. Samples were obtained from an open-label, multicenter, first-in-human phase I dose-escalation trial of ivuxolimab. Adults with locally advanced or metastatic head and neck squamous cell, hepatocellular, melanoma or renal cell carcinoma were enrolled in the trial. CD4+ and CD8+ T cells were sorted separately from peripheral blood before TCR sequencing.

Material: CD4+ or CD8+ T cells sorted from blood, obtained in a trial of the OX40 agonist ivuxolimab. The sequence is built from TRBV7-2 and TRBJ1-2; no D segment can be confidently identified. The sequence came from an adult with an advanced solid tumor such as melanoma, head and neck, liver or kidney cancer. DNA sequence: TGTGCCAGCAGCCAGTGGGGTAACTATGGCTACACCTTC. Its translation is CASSQWGNYGYTF. With the rest looked up from the reference TRBV7-2 and TRBJ1-2 genes rather than sequenced, the full variable domain is GAGVSQSPSNKVTEKGKDVELRCDPISGHTALYWYRQSLGQGLEFLIYFQGNSAPDKSGLPSDRFSAERTGGSVSTLTIQRTQQEDSAVYLCASSQWGNYGYTFGSGTRLTVV.